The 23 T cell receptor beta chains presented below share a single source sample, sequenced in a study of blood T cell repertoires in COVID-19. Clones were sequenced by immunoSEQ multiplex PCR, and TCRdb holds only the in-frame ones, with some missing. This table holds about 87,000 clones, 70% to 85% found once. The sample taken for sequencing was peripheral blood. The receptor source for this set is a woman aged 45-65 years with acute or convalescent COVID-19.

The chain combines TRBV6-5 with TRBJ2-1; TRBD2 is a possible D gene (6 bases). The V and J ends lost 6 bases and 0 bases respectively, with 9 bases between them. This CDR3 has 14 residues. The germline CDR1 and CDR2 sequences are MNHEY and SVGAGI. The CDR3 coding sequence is TGTGCCAGCAGCTGGGGGGTCTCCTACAATGAGCAGTTCTTC. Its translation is CASSWGVSYNEQFF.

CDR3 protein: CASWTSNTGELFF. The CDR3 region has the DNA TGTGCCAGCTGGACTTCGAACACCGGGGAGCTGTTTTTT. The rearrangement links TRBV28 to TRBJ2-2; D is perhaps TRBD2 (5 bases). From germline, CDR1 is MDHEN and CDR2 SYDVKM. The germline V and J ends were trimmed by 8 bases and 0 bases, with 7 bases remaining between them. The CDR3 is made up of 13 amino acids.

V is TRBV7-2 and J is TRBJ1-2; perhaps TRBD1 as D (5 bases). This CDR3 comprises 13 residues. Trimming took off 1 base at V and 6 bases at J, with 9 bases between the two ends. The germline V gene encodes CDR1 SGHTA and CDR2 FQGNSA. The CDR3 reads CASSLVQGNGYTF. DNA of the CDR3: TGTGCCAGCAGCTTAGTCCAGGGTAATGGCTACACCTTC.

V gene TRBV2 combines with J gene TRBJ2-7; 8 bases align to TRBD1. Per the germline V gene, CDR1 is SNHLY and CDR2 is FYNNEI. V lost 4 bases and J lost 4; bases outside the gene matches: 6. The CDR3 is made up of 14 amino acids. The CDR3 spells CASSAQGEEYEQYF. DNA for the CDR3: TGTGCCAGCAGTGCACAGGGGGAAGAATACGAGCAGTACTTC.

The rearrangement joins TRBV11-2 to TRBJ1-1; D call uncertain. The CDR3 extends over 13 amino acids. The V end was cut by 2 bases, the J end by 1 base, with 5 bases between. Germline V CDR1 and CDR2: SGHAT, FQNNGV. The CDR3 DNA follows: TGTGCCAGCAGCTTAAATAGGAACACTGAAGCTTTCTTT. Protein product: CASSLNRNTEAFF.

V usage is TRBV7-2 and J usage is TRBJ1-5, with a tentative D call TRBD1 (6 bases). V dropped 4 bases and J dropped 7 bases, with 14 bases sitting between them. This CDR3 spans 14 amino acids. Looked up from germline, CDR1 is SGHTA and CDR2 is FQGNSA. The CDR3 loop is CASSSTGTMQPQHF. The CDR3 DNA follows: TGTGCCAGCAGCTCCACAGGGACTATGCAGCCCCAGCATTTT.

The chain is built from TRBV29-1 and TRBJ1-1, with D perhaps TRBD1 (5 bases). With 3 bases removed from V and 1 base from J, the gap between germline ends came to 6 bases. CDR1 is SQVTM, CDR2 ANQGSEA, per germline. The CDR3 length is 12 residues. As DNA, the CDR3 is TGCAGCGTTGACACAGGGAACACTGAAGCTTTCTTT. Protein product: CSVDTGNTEAFF.

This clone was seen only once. The CDR3 spells CSHSVGQGSGQYF. In DNA, the CDR3 is TGCAGCCATTCCGTGGGACAGGGTTCGGGCCAGTACTTC. The rearrangement links TRBV29-1 to TRBJ2-5, with 9 bases identical to TRBD1. Trimming removed 8 bases from V and 10 bases from J; junction bases left unmatched: 14. The CDR3 sequence is 13 residues long. The V gene's germline CDR1 is SQVTM and CDR2 ANQGSEA. The full variable domain, in which reference TRBV29-1 and TRBJ2-5 provide the parts outside the CDR3, is SAVISQKPSRDICQRGTSLTIQCQVDSQVTMMFWYRQQPGQSLTLIATANQGSEATYESGFVIDKFPISRPNLTFSTLTVSNMSPEDSSIYLCSHSVGQGSGQYFGPGTRLLVL.

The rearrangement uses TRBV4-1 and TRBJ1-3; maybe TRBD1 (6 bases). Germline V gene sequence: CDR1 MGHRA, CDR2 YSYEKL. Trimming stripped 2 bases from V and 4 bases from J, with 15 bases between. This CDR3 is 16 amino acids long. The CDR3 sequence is CASSQQQGNYGNTIYF. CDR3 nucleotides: TGCGCCAGCAGCCAACAACAGGGAAATTACGGAAACACCATATATTTT.

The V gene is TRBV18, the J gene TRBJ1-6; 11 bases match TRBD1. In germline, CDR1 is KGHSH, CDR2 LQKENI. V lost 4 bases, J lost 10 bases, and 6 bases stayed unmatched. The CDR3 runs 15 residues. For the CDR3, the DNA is TGTGCCAGCTCACGAGAGGGACAGGGGGGGTCACCCCTCCACTTT. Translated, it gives CASSREGQGGSPLHF. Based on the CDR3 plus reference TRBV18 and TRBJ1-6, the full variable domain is NAGVMQNPRHLVRRRGQEARLRCSPMKGHSHVYWYRQLPEEGLKFMVYLQKENIIDESGMPKERFSAEFPKEGPSILRIQQVVRGDSAAYFCASSREGQGGSPLHFGNGTRLTVT.

The CDR3 spells CASSQQIHNEQFF. CDR3 nucleotide sequence: TGCGCCAGCAGCCAACAGATTCACAATGAGCAGTTCTTC. The V and J genes are TRBV5-1 and TRBJ2-1, with D unresolved. Germline loops: CDR1 SGHRS, CDR2 YFSETQ. The CDR3 runs 13 residues. The V gene lost 4 bases and the J gene lost 5 bases, with 10 bases spanning the gap.

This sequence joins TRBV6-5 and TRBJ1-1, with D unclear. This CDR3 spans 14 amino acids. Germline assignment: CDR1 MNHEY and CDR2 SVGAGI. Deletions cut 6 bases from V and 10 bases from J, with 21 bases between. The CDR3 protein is CASSLPGEQRGAFF. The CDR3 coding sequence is TGTGCCAGCAGCCTACCCGGGGAGCAACGGGGAGCTTTCTTT.

In DNA form, the CDR3 reads TGTGCCAGTAAGCAGACAGGGACTAATGAAAAACTGTTTTTT. The encoded protein is CASKQTGTNEKLFF. The V and J genes are TRBV19 and TRBJ1-4; 7 nucleotides match TRBD1. V was pared by 7 bases and J by 2 bases, with 4 bases of the junction left unmatched. The V gene's germline CDR1 is LNHDA and CDR2 SQIVND (reference sequence). CDR3 length equals 14 residues.

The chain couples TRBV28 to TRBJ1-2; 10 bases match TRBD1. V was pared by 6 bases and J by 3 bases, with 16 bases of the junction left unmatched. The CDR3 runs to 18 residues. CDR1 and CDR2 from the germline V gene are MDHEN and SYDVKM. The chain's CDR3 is CASRLGSLVTGGDYGYTF. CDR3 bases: TGTGCCAGCAGGTTGGGGTCATTGGTGACAGGGGGCGACTATGGCTACACCTTC.

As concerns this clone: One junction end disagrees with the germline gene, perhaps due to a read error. The CDR3 region is CACRDTDYEQYF. The CDR3 coding sequence is TGTGCCTGCAGGGACACCGACTACGAGCAGTACTTC. V and J are TRBV2 and TRBJ2-7; D perhaps matches TRBD1 (6 bases). CDR1 SNHLY and CDR2 FYNNEI come from the germline V gene. The CDR3 totals 12 residues. Using reference TRBV2 and TRBJ2-7 for the parts outside the CDR3, the full variable domain is EPEVTQTPSHQVTQMGQEVILRCVPISNHLYFYWYRQILGQKVEFLVSFYNNEISEKSEIFDDQFSVERPDGSNFTLKIRSTKLEDSAMYFCACRDTDYEQYFGPGTRLTVT.

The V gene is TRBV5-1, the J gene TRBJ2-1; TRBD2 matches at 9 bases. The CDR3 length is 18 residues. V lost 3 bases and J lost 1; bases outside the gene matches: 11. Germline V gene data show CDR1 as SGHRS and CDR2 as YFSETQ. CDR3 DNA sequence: TGCGCCAGCAGCTCTGGCGGGGGGGCTCGTTCGTCCTACAATGAGCAGTTCTTC. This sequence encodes CASSSGGGARSSYNEQFF.

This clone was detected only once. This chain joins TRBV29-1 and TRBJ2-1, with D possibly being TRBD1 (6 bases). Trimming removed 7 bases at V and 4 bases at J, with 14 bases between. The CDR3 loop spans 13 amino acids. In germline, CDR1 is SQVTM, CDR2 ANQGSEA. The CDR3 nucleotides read TGCAGCGCCCAGCGAGGGGGTTACAATGAGCAGTTCTTC. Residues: CSAQRGGYNEQFF.

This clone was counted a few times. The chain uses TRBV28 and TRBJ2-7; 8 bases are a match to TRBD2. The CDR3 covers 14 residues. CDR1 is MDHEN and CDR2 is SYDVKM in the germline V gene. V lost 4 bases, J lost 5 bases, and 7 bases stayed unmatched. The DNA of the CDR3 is TGTGCCAGCAGTTCGCCGGGACTAGAAAACGAGCAGTACTTC. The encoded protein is CASSSPGLENEQYF.

The CDR3, as DNA: TGTGCCAGCAGCAGGGACAGGGAACCTTATGGCTACACCTTC. This translates into CASSRDREPYGYTF. V usage is TRBV5-4 and J usage is TRBJ1-2; 9 bases align to TRBD1. This CDR3 spans 14 amino acids. CDR1 and CDR2 from the germline V gene are SGHNT and YYREEE (reference sequence). The V gene end was trimmed by 4 bases and the J gene end by 5 bases; junction bases not matched to a gene: 6.

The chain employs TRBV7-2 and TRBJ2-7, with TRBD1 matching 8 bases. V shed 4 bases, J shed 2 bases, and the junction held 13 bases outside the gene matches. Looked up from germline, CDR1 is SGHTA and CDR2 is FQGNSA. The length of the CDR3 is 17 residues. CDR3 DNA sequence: TGTGCCAGCAGCTACCTTTCGGACAGGGTCTCTCCCTACGAGCAGTACTTC. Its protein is CASSYLSDRVSPYEQYF.

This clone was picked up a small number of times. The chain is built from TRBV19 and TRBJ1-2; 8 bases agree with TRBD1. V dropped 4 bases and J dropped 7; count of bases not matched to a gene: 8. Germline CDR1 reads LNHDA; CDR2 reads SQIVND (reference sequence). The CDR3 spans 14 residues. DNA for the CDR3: TGTGCCAGTAGTACCCTCCAGGGGGCGCTTGGCTACACCTTC. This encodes CASSTLQGALGYTF.

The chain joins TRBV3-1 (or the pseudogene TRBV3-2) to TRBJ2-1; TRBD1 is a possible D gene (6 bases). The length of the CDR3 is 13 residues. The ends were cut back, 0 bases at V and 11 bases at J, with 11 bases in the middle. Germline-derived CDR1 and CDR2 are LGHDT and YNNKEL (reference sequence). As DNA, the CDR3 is TGTGCCAGCAGCCAAGATAGGACAGCCAAGCAGTTCTTC. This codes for CASSQDRTAKQFF.

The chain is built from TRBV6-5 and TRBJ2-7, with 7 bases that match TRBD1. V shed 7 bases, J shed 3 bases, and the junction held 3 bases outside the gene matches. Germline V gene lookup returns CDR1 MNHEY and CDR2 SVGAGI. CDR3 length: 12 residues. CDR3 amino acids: CASNRGIYEQYF. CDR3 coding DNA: TGTGCCAGCAACAGGGGAATCTACGAGCAGTACTTC.